Listed below are T cell receptor beta chains from one sample, sequenced in a study of blood T cell repertoires in COVID-19. Assay used: immunoSEQ multiplex PCR; TCRdb lists only in-frame clones, some missing. The table records 470,000 or so clones, around nine tenths of them present only once. What was sequenced was PBMCs or T cells enriched from blood (not recorded which). Receptors originate from a woman under 30 with acute COVID-19. Both conserved end residues are part of each CDR3. The order of the fields is D gene, J gene, V gene, clone size, CDR3 protein, CDR3 DNA. D genes are given only for firm matches. Clone size is stated in some rows and not others, as once, few, many or a class when expanded.

>.|TRBJ2-1|TRBV14|.
CASSQDRRNEQFF
TGTGCCAGCAGCCAAGATCGCCGGAATGAGCAGTTCTTC
>TRBD1|TRBJ2-1|TRBV4-3|.
CASSQANRDRGPYSYNEQFF
TGCGCCAGCAGCCAAGCCAACCGGGACAGAGGACCCTACTCCTACAATGAGCAGTTCTTC
>.|TRBJ1-1|TRBV30|.
CAWSSGSLNTEAFF
TGTGCCTGGAGTTCGGGTTCTCTGAACACTGAAGCTTTCTTT
>.|TRBJ2-1|TRBV28|.
CASSFRGLGNEQFF
TGTGCCAGCAGTTTTCGGGGATTAGGAAATGAGCAGTTCTTC
>TRBD1|TRBJ2-1|TRBV5-4|.
CASSFQGAPNEQFF
TGTGCCAGCAGCTTCCAGGGGGCCCCCAATGAGCAGTTCTTC
>.|TRBJ1-2|TRBV28|few
CATRGQINYGYTF
TGTGCCACCCGCGGACAGATTAACTATGGCTACACCTTC
>TRBD2|TRBJ2-3|TRBV5-1|.
CASSLLSGDTDTQYF
TGCGCCAGCAGCTTGCTAAGCGGGGACACAGATACGCAGTATTTT
>TRBD2|TRBJ2-1|TRBV4-3|.
CASSQAYGRALGLNEQFF
TGCGCCAGCAGCCAAGCGTACGGGAGGGCCCTCGGTCTCAATGAGCAGTTCTTC
>.|TRBJ1-3|TRBV30|few
CAWSIGPGDTIYF
TGTGCCTGGAGCATTGGACCGGGAGACACCATATATTTT
>TRBD2|TRBJ2-3|TRBV20-1|.
CSASPSGSTDTQYF
TGCAGTGCTAGTCCTAGCGGAAGCACAGATACGCAGTATTTT
>.|TRBJ1-3|TRBV28|.
CASSLPKPYRRGPLNTIYF
TGTGCCAGCAGTTTACCTAAACCCTATCGGAGAGGGCCTTTGAACACCATATATTTT
>.|TRBJ2-5|TRBV5-4|.
CASSLGGRAFQETQYF
TGTGCCAGCAGCTTGGGTGGTCGAGCGTTCCAAGAGACCCAGTACTTC
>TRBD1|TRBJ1-3|TRBV3-1/TRBV3-2|.
CASSPQGAGNTIYF
TGTGCCAGCAGTCCACAGGGGGCGGGGAACACCATATATTTT
>TRBD1|TRBJ1-4|TRBV11-2|.
CASSSGQGNEKLFF
TGTGCCAGCAGCTCGGGACAGGGGAACGAAAAACTGTTTTTT
>.|TRBJ2-7|TRBV6-6|once
CASSYSGVAYEQYF
TGTGCCAGCAGTTACTCGGGAGTCGCCTACGAGCAGTACTTC
>.|TRBJ2-2|TRBV28|few
CASSTGSGELFF
TGTGCCAGCAGTACAGGGTCCGGGGAGCTGTTTTTT
>.|TRBJ1-5|TRBV10-1|.
CASSESSPNQPQHF
TGCGCCAGCAGTGAGTCTAGCCCCAATCAGCCCCAGCATTTT
>.|TRBJ1-2|TRBV27|.
CASSLGQGRHYGYTF
TGTGCCAGCAGTTTGGGGCAGGGGCGACACTATGGCTACACCTTC
>.|TRBJ2-2|TRBV14|.
CASSLRGGATGELFF
TGTGCCAGCAGCCTTCGTGGCGGGGCCACCGGGGAGCTGTTTTTT
>.|TRBJ1-4|TRBV10-3|few
CAISLTQGEGEKLFF
TGTGCCATCAGCCTGACACAGGGAGAGGGAGAAAAACTGTTTTTT
>.|TRBJ1-6|TRBV3-1/TRBV3-2|.
CASSPQEYNSPLHF
TGTGCCAGCAGCCCACAGGAGTATAATTCACCCCTCCACTTT
>.|TRBJ2-7|TRBV29-1|.
CSVPSRTTYEQYF
TGCAGCGTTCCATCTCGCACTACCTACGAGCAGTACTTC
>.|TRBJ1-5|TRBV5-3|.
CARRSLQGWVYNQPQHF
TGTGCCAGAAGATCTCTGCAGGGGTGGGTTTACAATCAGCCCCAGCATTTT
>.|TRBJ2-7|TRBV11-3|.
CASSYREDEQYF
TGTGCCAGCAGCTACAGGGAAGACGAGCAGTACTTC
>TRBD2|TRBJ2-3|TRBV3-1/TRBV3-2|.
CASSQGLADTDTQYF
TGTGCCAGCAGCCAAGGTCTAGCGGATACAGATACGCAGTATTTT
>.|TRBJ2-7|TRBV7-9|.
CASSLGQRSGRGYEQYF
TGTGCCAGCAGCTTAGGTCAACGGAGCGGCAGGGGCTACGAGCAGTACTTC
>TRBD2|TRBJ2-3|TRBV7-2|.
CASSGTSGRTDTQYF
TGTGCCAGCAGCGGGACTAGCGGAAGGACAGATACGCAGTATTTT
>TRBD1|TRBJ1-2|TRBV15|.
CATIIDRAYGYTF
TGTGCCACCATTATCGACAGGGCCTATGGCTACACCTTC
>TRBD2|TRBJ2-3|TRBV3-1/TRBV3-2|once
CASSQDSDAGGFSSSTDTQYF
TGTGCCAGCAGCCAAGATTCAGACGCGGGGGGGTTTTCCTCTAGCACAGATACGCAGTATTTT
>.|TRBJ1-1|TRBV18|.
CASSPPRAGANTEAFF
TGTGCCAGCTCACCACCGAGGGCAGGAGCGAACACTGAAGCTTTCTTT
>TRBD2|TRBJ2-5|TRBV11-2|.
CASSAYTGTREETQYF
TGTGCCAGCAGCGCTTATACAGGGACTAGGGAAGAGACCCAGTACTTC
>TRBD2|TRBJ2-7|TRBV11-2|once
CASSLDLWGGDSYEQYF
TGTGCCAGCAGCTTAGATTTATGGGGGGGAGACTCCTACGAGCAGTACTTC
>.|TRBJ2-7|TRBV28|.
CASSRQLAYEQYF
TGTGCCAGCAGTAGACAGTTAGCCTACGAGCAGTACTTC
>TRBD1|TRBJ2-7|TRBV27|.
CASSLLGQGPYEQYF
TGTGCCAGCAGTTTACTGGGACAGGGACCTTACGAGCAGTACTTC
>.|TRBJ1-2|TRBV28|once
CATTRGGTPYGYTF
TGTGCCACCACCCGTGGGGGCACCCCTTATGGCTACACCTTC
>.|TRBJ1-6|TRBV9|.
CASSVGNSYNSPLHF
TGTGCCAGCAGCGTAGGTAACAGCTATAATTCACCCCTCCACTTT
>TRBD1|TRBJ1-6|TRBV2|.
CASSVQGARDSPLHF
TGTGCCAGCAGCGTACAGGGGGCGCGGGATTCACCCCTCCACTTT
>.|TRBJ1-4|TRBV27|.
CASKTPTGELNEKLFF
TGTGCCAGCAAAACACCGACCGGGGAGTTAAATGAAAAACTGTTTTTT